This T cell receptor (beta chain) was identified in a study of monozygotic twins with inflammatory bowel disease (dated by TCRdb to between 2018 and 2021). Background on the whole study: The complete study included about 30 monozygotic twin pairs: 19 IBD-discordant Danish pairs and nine German pairs, of which four were IBD-concordant and five were IBD-discordant. The search for disease-associated traits relied mainly on comparing IBD patients with their genetically identical healthy co-twins within discordant pairs. Each individual had, on average, about 151 000 unique TCRalpha sequences and 181 000 unique TCRbeta sequences available for analysis. What the research found in general, with its limitations: Compared with healthy twins, IBD patients had fewer clonotypes in common with other individuals, a difference most pronounced in patients showing signs of disease activity. Concordant and discordant twins showed no difference in repertoire similarity, possibly because of limited statistical power. Measured by the inverse Simpson index, TCRbeta repertoire diversity was lower in IBD patients than in their healthy co-twins. Distinction between different T cell subtypes could not be achieved in the analysis. Differing immunosuppressive treatments among patients may have added background noise and inter-individual variability to the repertoires. No single strong signal or clonotype linked to IBD turned up in the results, so the idea that one exists was not supported.

A word on this clonotype: Its antigen remains undetermined.

From each donor, a roughly 2.5 ml peripheral blood sample was collected into PAXgene tubes and stored at -80 degrees C. Without any T cell sorting, total RNA was extracted from whole blood using the PAXgene blood miRNA kit on an automated QIAcube. Peripheral blood from monozygotic twin pairs concordant or discordant for inflammatory bowel disease was subjected to deep TCRalpha and TCRbeta repertoire profiling with unique molecular barcoding. Smoking habits were recorded for all twin pairs, with individuals classified as current, former or never smokers. CDR1 SGDLS and CDR2 YYNGEE are derived from the germline V gene. From its cysteine to its phenylalanine, the CDR3 spans 16 amino acids. The entry carries no DNA sequence. The library was prepared using 5' RACE. For each TCR library, approximately 3.5 ug of total RNA was used. For each sample, cDNA was synthesized in eight separate reactions using SMARTScribe reverse transcriptase. During cDNA synthesis, template switching was used to introduce unique molecular identifiers that contained a 6-nucleotide sample barcode. Amplification of TCRalpha and TCRbeta cDNA involved two nested PCRs of 16 and 9 cycles, and each PCR was followed by bead purification. Before amplification, cDNA was treated with uracil DNA-glycosylase and purified using the QIAquick PCR purification kit. The second PCR added Illumina TruSeq-compatible adapters along with sample-specific barcodes. Library quality and concentration were checked on TapeStation and Qubit, and libraries were pooled at about 5 ng each. The pooled libraries were sequenced with 2 x 100 bp reads and custom sequencing primers on an Illumina HiSeq2500 single-index Rapid Run. Concerning the study's data processing: MiGEC version 1.2.6 was used for UMI-based consensus assembly to correct PCR and sequencing errors. MiXCR version 2.1.1 handled V(D)J alignment, clonotype assembly and CDR3 extraction. To normalise gene usage, clonotype sharing and MAIT/NKT TCR abundance, the top 1000, 10 000 and 20 000 clonotypes in each sample were analysed. After downsampling to 27 000 UMIs, diversity was calculated as the inverse Simpson index using the vegan R package. Paired Mann-Whitney U tests were applied to discordant twin pairs, with Benjamini-Hochberg correction for multiple testing. Following TCRdb reprocessing, every CDR3 protein sequence forms one entry, and DNA is not provided. TCRdb, rather than the study authors, made the V and J calls. The table of this sample itemizes 300,000 to 400,000 distinct CDR3 sequences. 2% to 3% of the sample comes from the top ten.

The sample was blood. This chain is built from TRBV9 and TRBJ2-7; as DNA is missing, the TRBD1 call by TCRdb cannot be tested. The sequence derives from a human donor with ulcerative colitis or Crohn's disease, or a healthy co-twin of an affected twin (not recorded which). CDR3 protein: CASSADVGAHSYEQYF. Beyond the CDR3, the reference TRBV9 and TRBJ2-7 genes provide the residues; the full variable domain reads: DSGVTQTPKHLITATGQRVTLRCSPRSGDLSVYWYQQSLDQGLQFLIQYYNGEERAKGNILERFSAQQFPDLHSELNLSSLELGDSALYFCASSADVGAHSYEQYFGPGTRLTVT.